This is a list of T cell receptor beta chains from one sample in a study of blood T cells in healthy people across ages. MiXCR was run by TCRdb on the 5' RACE reads, yielding one entry per CDR3 protein. The sample contains a few hundred thousand distinct CDR3 sequences, approximately 51% of which appear only once. The sample taken for sequencing was blood. The receptor source for this set is a man aged 55 to 69 in good health. The conserved cysteine and the conserved F or W are not part of the CDR3 here.

V gene	J gene	CDR3 protein
TRBV15	TRBJ2-3	ATSRGLAGETDTQY
TRBV14	TRBJ1-2	ASSQASSGAAGYT
TRBV25-1	TRBJ2-1	ASSDPTGASGSGYNEQF
TRBV12-3/TRBV12-4	TRBJ2-3	ASSFPGQVATDTQY
TRBV14	TRBJ1-1	ASSQDYGVNTEAF
TRBV7-9	TRBJ2-7	ASSLVQGRLTNPGAYEQY
TRBV10-3	TRBJ2-7	AISESGQGAYEQY
TRBV12-3/TRBV12-4	.	ASGAGGPISYNEQY
TRBV18	TRBJ1-1	ASSQEPINTEAF
TRBV24-1	TRBJ2-3	ATSDPPGDTQY
TRBV5-1	TRBJ2-7	ASSVNPGTGSYEQY
TRBV15	TRBJ2-1	ATSRGGGDEQF
TRBV29-1	TRBJ2-7	SALTEGEPYEQY
TRBV28	TRBJ2-7	ATQQGIYEQY
TRBV28	TRBJ2-6	ANCSGANVLT
TRBV12-2	TRBJ2-3	ASRPSPGRADTQY
TRBV6-1	TRBJ2-1	ASSPRGTGLGFDEQF
TRBV7-9	TRBJ2-1	ASSFSPGGPSEQF
TRBV20-1	TRBJ2-6	SARSGQGPGANVLT
TRBV29-1	TRBJ2-1	SVEALGESIRSYNEQF
TRBV6-5	TRBJ2-3	ATPLDTQY
TRBV25-1	TRBJ2-3	ASGHYSTDTQY
TRBV12-3/TRBV12-4	TRBJ1-1	ASRGGALNTEAF
TRBV4-3	TRBJ1-6	ASSQSTGARSPLH
TRBV10-3	TRBJ2-7	AIGESTAGTYEQY
TRBV2	.	ASSPRPSGPSYNEQY
TRBV10-2	TRBJ1-1	ASSHRADTEAF
TRBV9	TRBJ1-2	ASSVDSGPHRSYT
TRBV11-2	TRBJ2-4	ASSLEGGRHIQY
TRBV20-1	TRBJ2-1	SARSFSPADEQF
TRBV2	TRBJ2-4	ASTVGLAGVSEQY
TRBV28	TRBJ1-2	ASSPAGAVDGYT
TRBV5-1	TRBJ2-1	ASSWGGTGDNEQF
TRBV5-8	TRBJ2-6	ASSRGTNTGANVLT
TRBV9	TRBJ2-1	ASSVELASNEQF
TRBV7-3	.	ASSSQLASEQY
TRBV20-1	TRBJ2-1	SARRGTRHSFNEQF
TRBV11-3	TRBJ2-5	ASSLPGQGSPQY
TRBV28	.	ASTPWSGQETQF
TRBV5-1	TRBJ1-1	ASSPGQPFETEAF
TRBV9	TRBJ2-5	AGSARTGEETQY
TRBV5-1	TRBJ2-3	ASSFDGRGGTDTQY
TRBV6-5	TRBJ1-6	ASSPWGNSPLH
TRBV7-2	TRBJ2-4	ASSLAHGALYIQY
TRBV5-4	TRBJ2-3	ASSFNWRSQY
TRBV5-1	TRBJ2-3	ASSLDGSGSDTQY
TRBV28	TRBJ2-1	ASSLVPSWYLYNEQF
TRBV6-5	TRBJ2-3	ASGYVNTQY
TRBV5-1	TRBJ2-5	ASSAVGGRETQY
TRBV12-3/TRBV12-4	TRBJ1-5	ASSNGRGQREPQH
TRBV6-2/TRBV6-3	TRBJ2-1	ASRSEGGAHLSEQF
TRBV11-2	TRBJ2-3	ASSPSVGAPDTQY
TRBV20-1	TRBJ2-7	SALPPRRQGFDEQY
TRBV20-1	TRBJ2-1	SAQGAPAYNEQF